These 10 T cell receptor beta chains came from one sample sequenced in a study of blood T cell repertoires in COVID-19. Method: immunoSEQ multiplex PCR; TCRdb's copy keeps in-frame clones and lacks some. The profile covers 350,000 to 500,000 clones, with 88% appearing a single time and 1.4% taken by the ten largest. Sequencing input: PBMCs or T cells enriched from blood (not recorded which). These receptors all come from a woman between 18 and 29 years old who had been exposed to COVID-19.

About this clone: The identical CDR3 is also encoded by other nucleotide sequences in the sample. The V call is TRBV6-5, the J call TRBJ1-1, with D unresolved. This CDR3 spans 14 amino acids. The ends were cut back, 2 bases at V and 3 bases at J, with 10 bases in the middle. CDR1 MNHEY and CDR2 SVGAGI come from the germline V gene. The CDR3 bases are TGTGCCAGCAGTTACGTGGGAGGATACACTGAAGCTTTCTTT. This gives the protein CASSYVGGYTEAFF.

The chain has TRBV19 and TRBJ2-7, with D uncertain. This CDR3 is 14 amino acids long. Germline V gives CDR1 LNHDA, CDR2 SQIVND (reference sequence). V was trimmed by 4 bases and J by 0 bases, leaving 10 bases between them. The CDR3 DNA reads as TGTGCCAGTAGTACTCGGGTTAGCTCCTACGAGCAGTACTTC. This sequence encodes CASSTRVSSYEQYF. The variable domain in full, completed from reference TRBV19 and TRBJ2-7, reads DGGITQSPKYLFRKEGQNVTLSCEQNLNHDAMYWYRQDPGQGLRLIYYSQIVNDFQKGDIAEGYSVSREKKESFPLTVTSAQKNPTAFYLCASSTRVSSYEQYFGPGTRLTVT.

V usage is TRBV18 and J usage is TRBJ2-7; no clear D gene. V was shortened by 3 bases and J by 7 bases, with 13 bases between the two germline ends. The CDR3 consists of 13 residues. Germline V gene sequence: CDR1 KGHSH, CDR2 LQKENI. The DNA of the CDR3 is TGTGCCAGCTCACCTGGTCTAGACGGTGAGCAGTACTTC. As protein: CASSPGLDGEQYF. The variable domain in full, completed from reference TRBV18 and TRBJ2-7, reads NAGVMQNPRHLVRRRGQEARLRCSPMKGHSHVYWYRQLPEEGLKFMVYLQKENIIDESGMPKERFSAEFPKEGPSILRIQQVVRGDSAAYFCASSPGLDGEQYFGPGTRLTVT.

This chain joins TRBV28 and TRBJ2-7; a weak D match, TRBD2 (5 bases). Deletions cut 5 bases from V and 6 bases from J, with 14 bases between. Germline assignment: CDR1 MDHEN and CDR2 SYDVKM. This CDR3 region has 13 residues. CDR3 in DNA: TGTGCCAGCAGTCCCGACGGCGGGTCCGAGCAGTACTTC. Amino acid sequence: CASSPDGGSEQYF.

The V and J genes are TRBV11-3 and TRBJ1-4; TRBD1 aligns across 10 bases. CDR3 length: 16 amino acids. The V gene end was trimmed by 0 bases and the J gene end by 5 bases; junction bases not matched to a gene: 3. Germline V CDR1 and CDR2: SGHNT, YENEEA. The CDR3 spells CASSLDPGQGNEKLFF. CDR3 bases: TGTGCCAGCAGCTTAGATCCGGGACAGGGGAATGAAAAACTGTTTTTT. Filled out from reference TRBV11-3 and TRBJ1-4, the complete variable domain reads EAGVVQSPRYKIIEKKQPVAFWCNPISGHNTLYWYLQNLGQGPELLIRYENEEAVDDSQLPKDRFSAERLKGVDSTLKIQPAELGDSAVYLCASSLDPGQGNEKLFFGSGTQLSVL.

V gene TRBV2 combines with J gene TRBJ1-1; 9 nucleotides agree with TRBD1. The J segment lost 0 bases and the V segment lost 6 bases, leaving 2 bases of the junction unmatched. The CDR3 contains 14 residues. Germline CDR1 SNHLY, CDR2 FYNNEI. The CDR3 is CASRGDRVNTEAFF. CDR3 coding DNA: TGTGCCAGCAGGGGGGACAGGGTGAACACTGAAGCTTTCTTT.

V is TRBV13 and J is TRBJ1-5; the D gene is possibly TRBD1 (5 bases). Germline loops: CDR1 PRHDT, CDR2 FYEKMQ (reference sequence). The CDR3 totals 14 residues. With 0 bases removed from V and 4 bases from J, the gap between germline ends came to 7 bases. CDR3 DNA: TGTGCCAGCAGCTTAGGTACAGGTAATCAGCCCCAGCATTTT. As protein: CASSLGTGNQPQHF.

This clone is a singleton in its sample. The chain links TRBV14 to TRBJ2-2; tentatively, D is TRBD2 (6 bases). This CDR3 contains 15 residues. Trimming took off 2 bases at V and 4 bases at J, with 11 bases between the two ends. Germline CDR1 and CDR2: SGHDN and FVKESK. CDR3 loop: CASSQLLAFTGELFF. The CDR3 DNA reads TGTGCCAGCAGCCAACTCCTAGCGTTCACCGGGGAGCTGTTTTTT.

CDR3 in DNA: TGTGCCAGCAGCCCGACTTACGCGAACACCGGGGAGCTGTTTTTT. Its translation is CASSPTYANTGELFF. The chain carries TRBV9 and TRBJ2-2; D remains unclear. From germline, CDR1 is SGDLS and CDR2 YYNGEE. The CDR3 has 15 residues. V was trimmed by 4 bases and J by 0 bases, leaving 10 bases between them.

CDR3 bases: TGTGCCAGCAGTTTCCCCAGCGGGCAAGGCACAGATACGCAGTATTTT. It specifies CASSFPSGQGTDTQYF. The genes are TRBV27 and TRBJ2-3, with D perhaps matching TRBD2 (6 bases). Per germline, CDR1 MNHEY and CDR2 SMNVEV (reference sequence). The CDR3 has 16 residues. V lost 3 bases, J lost 1 base, and 14 bases lay in between.